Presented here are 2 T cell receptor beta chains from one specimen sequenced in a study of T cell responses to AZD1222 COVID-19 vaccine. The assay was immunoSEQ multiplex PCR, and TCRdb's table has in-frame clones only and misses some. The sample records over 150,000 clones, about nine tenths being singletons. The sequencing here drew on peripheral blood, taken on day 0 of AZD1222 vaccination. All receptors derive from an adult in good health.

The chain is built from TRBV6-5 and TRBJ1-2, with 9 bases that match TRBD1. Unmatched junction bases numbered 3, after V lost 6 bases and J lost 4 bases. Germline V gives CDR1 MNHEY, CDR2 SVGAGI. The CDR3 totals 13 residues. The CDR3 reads CASRPTGGYGYTF. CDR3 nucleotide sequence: TGTGCCAGCAGACCGACAGGGGGCTATGGCTACACCTTC.

CDR3 sequence reads: CASSLVAGGRNYEQYF. The CDR3 nucleotides read TGTGCCAGCAGCTTAGTAGCGGGGGGTCGAAACTACGAGCAGTACTTC. The chain carries TRBV7-2 and TRBJ2-7, with 10 bases identical to TRBD2. From germline, CDR1 is SGHTA and CDR2 FQGNSA. The CDR3 loop spans 16 amino acids. V was clipped by 1 base and J by 3 bases; unmatched bases: 6.